Below are 25 T cell receptor beta chains sequenced from a single sample in a study of cytomegalovirus exposure and HLA in healthy donors. Using immunoSEQ multiplex PCR, the repertoire was profiled, and TCRdb retains in-frame clones only, with some absent. This sample carries 95,000 to 150,000 clones, 85% to 90% of them seen once, and the ten largest clones take 2% to 2.5%. Sample: PBMCs. The receptors here all came from a woman aged 25-40 years in good health and CMV-seronegative.

V usage is TRBV6-6 and J usage is TRBJ2-1; D not resolved. Germline CDR1 and CDR2: MNHNY and SVGAGI (reference sequence). The CDR3 is 16 amino acids. Trimming took 2 bases from V and 3 from J, leaving 14 bases between them. CDR3 sequence (DNA): TGTGCCAGCAGTTACGCGATCCAACGGTTCTACAATGAGCAGTTCTTC. It is translated as CASSYAIQRFYNEQFF.

The chain links TRBV7-6 to TRBJ2-3; 10 bases match TRBD1. V gave up 1 base and J gave up 2 bases; unmatched junction bases: 6. CDR1 and CDR2 from the germline V gene are SGHVS and FNYEAQ. There are 17 residues in the CDR3. The CDR3, as DNA: TGTGCCAGCAGCTTAGACCCCGGGACAGGGGTCACAGATACGCAGTATTTT. It translates to CASSLDPGTGVTDTQYF.

This clone was seen just once. The chain recombines TRBV9 with TRBJ1-2; 10 positions match TRBD1. V lost 0 bases to trimming and J lost 7 bases; unmatched junction nucleotides: 3. The CDR3 totals 14 residues. Germline loops: CDR1 SGDLS, CDR2 YYNGEE. The CDR3 reads CASSVAGQGPGYTF. DNA for the CDR3: TGTGCCAGCAGCGTAGCGGGACAGGGGCCTGGCTACACCTTC.

This clone has a single count. The chain employs TRBV4-2 and TRBJ2-1; no firm D call. The CDR3 totals 13 residues. With 1 base removed from V and 5 bases from J, the gap between germline ends came to 6 bases. CDR1 is LGHNA, CDR2 YNFKEQ, per germline. The CDR3 sequence is CASSQGADNEQFF. The CDR3 DNA is TGTGCCAGCAGCCAAGGCGCGGACAATGAGCAGTTCTTC.

The chain has TRBV6-6 and TRBJ2-7; the D is unclear. Per germline, CDR1 MNHNY and CDR2 SVGAGI (reference sequence). The CDR3 totals 13 residues. Trimming took off 6 bases at V and 5 bases at J, with 14 bases between the two ends. CDR3 DNA: TGTGCCAGCAGGCGTCCAAATAGAGACGAGCAGTACTTC. This codes for CASRRPNRDEQYF.

The CDR3 region has the DNA TGTGCCAGCAGTGAAGCTTCAGGGATCCCTTTCTTT. Translating gives CASSEASGIPFF. This chain uses TRBV2 with TRBJ1-1; a possible D gene is TRBD1 (5 bases). This CDR3 is built from 12 residues. The germline V gene encodes CDR1 SNHLY and CDR2 FYNNEI. Trimming pared 0 bases from V and 12 bases from J, leaving 11 bases between.

This clone was observed a handful of times. The chain uses TRBV18 and TRBJ2-1, with 11 bases lining up with TRBD2. Germline V CDR1 and CDR2: KGHSH, LQKENI. Trimming removed 2 bases from V and 5 bases from J; junction bases left unmatched: 8. There are 17 residues in the CDR3. The CDR3 nucleotides are TGTGCCAGCTCACCAATGGGGCTAGCGGGGGGAAACAATGAGCAGTTCTTC. This codes for CASSPMGLAGGNNEQFF.

The chain joins TRBV6-5 to TRBJ2-5, with unresolved D. V dropped 10 bases and J dropped 1 base, with 7 bases sitting between them. Germline CDR1 is MNHEY and CDR2 is SVGAGI. This CDR3 has 11 amino acids. In DNA form, the CDR3 reads TGTGCCACGTACTTCCAAGAGACCCAGTACTTC. This gives the protein CATYFQETQYF.

The chain couples TRBV18 to TRBJ1-1; a possible D gene is TRBD1 (5 bases). Trimming pared 6 bases from V and 2 bases from J, leaving 16 bases between. This CDR3 has 15 amino acids. Germline CDR1 and CDR2: KGHSH and LQKENI. CDR3 in amino acids: CASSPVGVYNTEAFF. In DNA, the CDR3 is TGTGCCAGCTCCCCCGTAGGGGTATATAACACTGAAGCTTTCTTT.

This clone was observed a handful of times. CDR3 bases: TGTGCCAGCAGCGTAGAGGGGCTGGATACGCAGTATTTT. It specifies CASSVEGLDTQYF. The rearrangement links TRBV9 to TRBJ2-3; weak D call: TRBD1 (5 bases). V was clipped by 0 bases and J by 6 bases, with 8 bases between them. Germline CDR1 and CDR2: SGDLS and YYNGEE. The CDR3 spans 13 residues. The full variable domain, with the rest looked up from reference TRBV9 and TRBJ2-3, is DSGVTQTPKHLITATGQRVTLRCSPRSGDLSVYWYQQSLDQGLQFLIQYYNGEERAKGNILERFSAQQFPDLHSELNLSSLELGDSALYFCASSVEGLDTQYFGPGTRLTVL.

This sequence joins TRBV5-5 and TRBJ2-7, with 12 bases fitting TRBD2. V lost 4 bases to trimming and J lost 11 bases; unmatched junction nucleotides: 13. The CDR3 runs 15 residues. CDR1 and CDR2 from the germline V gene are SGHKS and YYEKEE (reference sequence). CDR3 nucleotides: TGTGCCAGCAGCCCCCGCTGGACTAGCGGGGCCCCGGAGTACTTC. It encodes CASSPRWTSGAPEYF. Filled out from reference TRBV5-5 and TRBJ2-7, the complete variable domain reads DAGVTQSPTHLIKTRGQQVTLRCSPISGHKSVSWYQQVLGQGPQFIFQYYEKEERGRGNFPDRFSARQFPNYSSELNVNALLLGDSALYLCASSPRWTSGAPEYFGPGTRLTVT.

This rearrangement joins TRBV29-1 to TRBJ2-3; 8 bases match TRBD1. V lost 6 bases and J lost 4; bases outside the gene matches: 12. The CDR3 extends over 15 amino acids. From germline, CDR1 is SQVTM and CDR2 ANQGSEA. Here the CDR3 reads CSVRARGRRADTQYF. DNA of the CDR3: TGCAGCGTCCGGGCCAGGGGGCGACGGGCAGATACGCAGTATTTT.

The chain joins TRBV18 to TRBJ1-4; perhaps TRBD1 as D (5 bases). Germline V CDR1 and CDR2: KGHSH, LQKENI. V was pared by 3 bases and J by 7 bases, with 12 bases between. CDR3 size: 14 residues. The CDR3 sequence is CASSPTSGVEKLFF. CDR3 nucleotide sequence: TGTGCCAGCTCACCTACCTCGGGGGTTGAAAAACTGTTTTTT.

This clone has a single count. The CDR3 protein is CASSPREGRNEQYF. CDR3 sequence (DNA): TGTGCCAGCTCACCCCGGGAGGGGAGGAACGAGCAGTACTTC. The genes are TRBV18 and TRBJ2-7, with TRBD2 matching 8 bases. CDR1 and CDR2 (germline): KGHSH, LQKENI. The V segment lost 3 bases and the J segment 5 bases; nucleotides outside the gene matches: 6. This CDR3 is built from 14 residues.

In its sample, this clone was seen once. The V gene is TRBV5-4, the J gene TRBJ2-6; TRBD1 might be the D (6 bases). Trimming removed 4 bases at V and 0 bases at J, with 11 bases between. The CDR3 is 16 amino acids. CDR1 is SGHNT, CDR2 YYREEE, per germline (reference sequence). The CDR3 DNA reads as TGTGCCAGCAGCGGGGGCGGGTTCTCTGGGGCCAACGTCCTGACTTTC. Protein sequence: CASSGGGFSGANVLTF.

This sequence joins TRBV29-1 and TRBJ2-7, with D possibly matching TRBD1 (6 bases). Germline CDR1 and CDR2: SQVTM and ANQGSEA. Trimming stripped 3 bases from V and 6 bases from J, with 9 bases between. The CDR3 is 11 amino acids. The CDR3 DNA reads as TGCAGCGTTGAGGGACATCCCGAGCAGTACTTC. It codes for CSVEGHPEQYF.

The rearrangement links TRBV14 to TRBJ2-2; 10 bases map to TRBD2. Trimming removed 6 bases from V and 3 bases from J; junction bases left unmatched: 1. The CDR3 is 14 residues long. Germline V lookup: CDR1 SGHDN, CDR2 FVKESK. The CDR3 loop is CASRLAGYTGELFF. The CDR3 nucleotides read TGTGCCAGCAGACTAGCGGGGTACACCGGGGAGCTGTTTTTT.

CDR3 loop: CAWSRAGNTEAFF. The CDR3 DNA reads as TGTGCCTGGAGCCGTGCAGGGAACACTGAAGCTTTCTTT. V and J are TRBV30 and TRBJ1-1; no reliable D call. The CDR3 has 13 amino acids. Germline CDR1 is GTSNPN and CDR2 is SVGIG (reference sequence). V was clipped by 3 bases and J by 1 base, with 9 bases between them.

The chain recombines TRBV6-5 with TRBJ1-1, with 11 bases that match TRBD1. CDR1 is MNHEY and CDR2 is SVGAGI in the germline V gene. V shed 4 bases and J 4 bases; nucleotides not matched to a gene: 5. CDR3 length: 15 residues. The CDR3 DNA reads as TGTGCCAGCAGTTCCGCCGGGACAGGGGGCACTGAAGCTTTCTTT. It yields the protein CASSSAGTGGTEAFF.

This chain joins TRBV7-8 and TRBJ2-7, with a possible D match to TRBD1 (7 bases). The CDR3 has 14 amino acids. Germline CDR1 SGHVS, CDR2 FQNEAQ. V lost 0 bases and J lost 3, with 9 bases in between. CDR3 in amino acids: CASSLARDSYEQYF. CDR3 DNA: TGTGCCAGCAGCTTAGCGCGGGACAGCTACGAGCAGTACTTC.

This sequence joins TRBV14 and TRBJ1-3, with D possibly matching TRBD1 (5 bases). Trimming pared 1 base from V and 1 base from J, leaving 17 bases between. This CDR3 is 18 amino acids long. Germline CDR1 is SGHDN and CDR2 is FVKESK. The CDR3 spells CASSQGLFGRGSGNTIYF. CDR3 coding DNA: TGTGCCAGCAGCCAAGGATTGTTTGGGAGGGGTTCTGGAAACACCATATATTTT.

The rearrangement joins TRBV5-1 to TRBJ1-1; 7 positions match TRBD1. Germline V lookup: CDR1 SGHRS, CDR2 YFSETQ. V shed 6 bases and J 3 bases; nucleotides not matched to a gene: 8. The CDR3 is made up of 14 amino acids. CDR3 region: CASTPGGLDTEAFF. The CDR3 nucleotides are TGCGCCAGCACCCCAGGGGGGTTGGACACTGAAGCTTTCTTT. Looking up the rest from reference TRBV5-1 and TRBJ1-1 gives the full variable domain: KAGVTQTPRYLIKTRGQQVTLSCSPISGHRSVSWYQQTPGQGLQFLFEYFSETQRNKGNFPGRFSGRQFSNSRSEMNVSTLELGDSALYLCASTPGGLDTEAFFGQGTRLTVV.

This clone was seen ten or more times. The chain recombines TRBV6-1 with TRBJ2-1; 11 bases are shared with TRBD2. Trimming at V came to 0 bases and at J to 2 bases, leaving 0 bases not matched to a gene. Germline V CDR1 and CDR2: MNHNS, SASEGT. This CDR3 has 16 amino acids. The CDR3 bases are TGTGCCAGCAGTGAAGCTAGCGGGGGGGCCTACAATGAGCAGTTCTTC. This encodes CASSEASGGAYNEQFF.

Only a few counts were recorded for this clone. The rearrangement links TRBV7-2 to TRBJ1-6; the D is unclear. Germline lookup yields CDR1 SGHTA and CDR2 FQGNSA. The length of the CDR3 is 16 residues. V dropped 5 bases and J dropped 5 bases, with 16 bases sitting between them. CDR3 region: CASSVRQPNNNSPLHF. CDR3 DNA: TGTGCCAGCAGCGTCAGGCAGCCTAACAATAATTCACCCCTCCACTTT.

V usage is TRBV18 and J usage is TRBJ2-1, with D possibly TRBD1 on 7 matching bases. Germline V lookup: CDR1 KGHSH, CDR2 LQKENI. This CDR3 region has 17 residues. Trimming took 1 base from V and 1 from J, leaving 14 bases between them. The CDR3 loop is CASSPRVRGDSYNEQFF. CDR3 DNA sequence: TGTGCCAGCTCACCACGAGTCAGGGGGGATTCCTACAATGAGCAGTTCTTC.